The 25 T cell receptor beta chains reported below all come from one sample, sequenced in a study of radiotherapy plus CTLA-4 blockade in lung cancer. Using immunoSEQ multiplex PCR, the repertoire was profiled, and TCRdb retains in-frame clones only, with some absent. The sample consists of tens of thousands of clones, 70% to 75% of them appearing once. The sample here was peripheral blood, taken from a patient treated with radiotherapy plus ipilimumab. The receptors derive from a human donor with non-small cell lung cancer whose response to radiotherapy plus ipilimumab could not be evaluated.

The rearrangement links TRBV27 to TRBJ2-3; possibly TRBD2 for D (5 bases). From germline, CDR1 is MNHEY and CDR2 SMNVEV (reference sequence). This CDR3 region has 14 residues. Trimming removed 7 bases from V and 0 bases from J, with 11 bases in between. This chain's CDR3 is CASTWSGSTDTQYF. Written as DNA, the CDR3 is TGTGCCAGCACCTGGAGCGGAAGCACAGATACGCAGTATTTT.

This sequence joins TRBV5-1 and TRBJ1-2; D unresolved. V was trimmed by 4 bases and J by 6 bases, leaving 10 bases between them. The CDR3 runs 12 residues. In germline, CDR1 is SGHRS, CDR2 YFSETQ. The CDR3 DNA follows: TGCGCCAGCAGCCGCACGGCGGATGGCTACACCTTC. This translates into CASSRTADGYTF. Together with reference TRBV5-1 and TRBJ1-2, the CDR3 gives the full variable domain: KAGVTQTPRYLIKTRGQQVTLSCSPISGHRSVSWYQQTPGQGLQFLFEYFSETQRNKGNFPGRFSGRQFSNSRSEMNVSTLELGDSALYLCASSRTADGYTFGSGTRLTVV.

This clone was found once. The V call is TRBV12-5, the J call TRBJ2-1; 9 bases match TRBD1. CDR1 and CDR2 (germline): LGHNT, FRNRAP. The CDR3 runs to 16 residues. J gave up 2 bases and V 3 bases, and 5 bases lay outside the gene matches. This CDR3 reads CASGFRTGATYNEQFF. The CDR3 bases are TGTGCTAGTGGTTTCCGGACAGGGGCCACCTACAATGAGCAGTTCTTC.

This clone was observed a handful of times. The V and J genes are TRBV6-1 and TRBJ2-4; TRBD2 matches at 8 bases. V lost 2 bases to trimming and J lost 1 base; unmatched junction nucleotides: 16. This CDR3 has 20 amino acids. CDR1 MNHNS and CDR2 SASEGT come from the germline V gene. The DNA of the CDR3 is TGTGCCAGCAGTGAAAGGTGGGCTTATCGGGAGGGCCCGGCCAAAAACATTCAGTACTTC. Amino acids: CASSERWAYREGPAKNIQYF.

The DNA for the CDR3 is TGTGCCAGCAGTGTACAGGGCTATGGCTACACCTTC. It translates to CASSVQGYGYTF. The chain employs TRBV6-1 and TRBJ1-2; D might be TRBD1 (6 bases). Looked up from germline, CDR1 is MNHNS and CDR2 is SASEGT. The CDR3 loop spans 12 amino acids. V lost 4 bases, J lost 4 bases, and 7 bases lay in between.

The V and J genes are TRBV5-1 and TRBJ2-1; possible D gene TRBD2, 6 bases. Germline CDR1 reads SGHRS; CDR2 reads YFSETQ. V was shortened by 4 bases and J by 10 bases, with 12 bases between the two germline ends. This CDR3 is 12 amino acids long. CDR3 in amino acids: CASSQTRREQFF. CDR3 coding DNA: TGCGCCAGCAGCCAGACTAGAAGGGAGCAGTTCTTC.

The chain uses TRBV27 and TRBJ2-1, with a weak D call TRBD1 (6 bases). This CDR3 has 14 amino acids. V was pared by 2 bases and J by 8 bases, with 13 bases between. CDR1 is MNHEY, CDR2 SMNVEV, per germline (reference sequence). The CDR3 here is CASSLLRTAHEQFF. The CDR3 DNA is TGTGCCAGCAGTTTACTCAGGACAGCCCATGAGCAGTTCTTC.

This chain joins TRBV2 and TRBJ2-7, with TRBD1 identical over 10 bases. Germline CDR1 SNHLY, CDR2 FYNNEI. The trim removed 11 bases at V and 2 bases at J, leaving 6 bases unmatched. The CDR3 length is 13 residues. Written as DNA, the CDR3 is TGTGCCGGGTACGGACAGGGGGCCTACGAGCAGTACTTC. It codes for CAGYGQGAYEQYF.

On this clone itself: A read error is likely, as this CDR3 ends without the conserved phenylalanine or tryptophan. The genes are TRBV5-1 and TRBJ1-1; D gene uncertain. The V end was cut by 4 bases, the J end by 0 bases, with 13 bases between. CDR1 is SGHRS and CDR2 is YFSETQ in the germline V gene. This CDR3 contains 15 residues. In DNA form, the CDR3 reads TGCGCCAGCAGCCAACCCGACATCATGAACACTGAAGCTTTCCTT. Protein product: CASSQPDIMNTEAFL.

This clone was seen a few times. This chain uses TRBV10-1 with TRBJ2-7, with D possibly being TRBD1 (5 bases). Germline values: CDR1 WNHNN, CDR2 SYGVQD (reference sequence). V lost 3 bases and J 3 bases, leaving 12 bases between the germline ends. The CDR3 totals 14 residues. The CDR3 DNA sequence: TGCGCCAGCAGTGAAGTTACAGGTTACTACGAGCAGTACTTC. It codes for CASSEVTGYYEQYF.

The V gene is TRBV6-5, the J gene TRBJ2-5; 8 nucleotides agree with TRBD2. Germline CDR1 MNHEY, CDR2 SVGAGI. The CDR3 covers 16 residues. V was pared by 4 bases and J by 2 bases, with 9 bases of the junction left unmatched. The CDR3 DNA follows: TGTGCCAGCAGTTCAGGCCCGGGAGGGTTTCAAGAGACCCAGTACTTC. Protein sequence: CASSSGPGGFQETQYF.

V and J are TRBV18 and TRBJ2-3; TRBD2 might be the D (5 bases). V lost 0 bases, J lost 11 bases, and 12 bases lay in between. The germline gives CDR1 KGHSH, CDR2 LQKENI. This CDR3 comprises 13 residues. CDR3 nucleotides: TGTGCCAGCTCACCACCCCCGGGAATGGAGCAGTATTTT. Protein: CASSPPPGMEQYF.

The V call is TRBV6-6, the J call TRBJ1-3, with TRBD1 as a possible D gene (6 bases). CDR3 size: 16 residues. Trimming took 4 bases from V and 0 from J, leaving 13 bases between them. Per germline, CDR1 MNHNY and CDR2 SVGAGI (reference sequence). The CDR3 DNA reads as TGTGCCAGCAGTTCCGGGACACCGATCTCTGGAAACACCATATATTTT. This codes for CASSSGTPISGNTIYF.

The chain recombines TRBV5-1 with TRBJ1-4; 9 bases match TRBD1. The CDR3 runs to 14 residues. Trimming removed 3 bases from V and 8 bases from J; junction bases left unmatched: 5. Per the germline V gene, CDR1 is SGHRS and CDR2 is YFSETQ. DNA for the CDR3: TGCGCCAGCAGCTCACAGGGGGCGAGGGAAAAACTGTTTTTT. Its protein is CASSSQGAREKLFF.

The chain recombines TRBV7-9 with TRBJ2-3; 7 nucleotides match TRBD1. CDR1 SEHNR and CDR2 FQNEAQ come from the germline V gene (reference sequence). The V gene end was trimmed by 0 bases and the J gene end by 2 bases; junction bases not matched to a gene: 2. CDR3 length: 15 residues. Here the CDR3 reads CASSLATGSTDTQYF. The CDR3 DNA sequence: TGTGCCAGCAGCTTAGCGACAGGGTCCACAGATACGCAGTATTTT. The entire variable domain, with the rest obtained from reference TRBV7-9 and TRBJ2-3, is as follows: DTGVSQNPRHKITKRGQNVTFRCDPISEHNRLYWYRQTLGQGPEFLTYFQNEAQLEKSRLLSDRFSAERPKGSFSTLEIQRTEQGDSAMYLCASSLATGSTDTQYFGPGTRLTVL.

The rearrangement links TRBV21-1 to TRBJ2-7; no DNA check was done on the table's D call, TRBD1. TRBV21-1 is a pseudogene segment. This CDR3 spans 17 amino acids. The chain's CDR3 is CASSKNGDRDRDYEQYF. The CDR3 bases are TGTGCCAGCAGCAAAAATGGGGACCGGGACAGGGACTACGAGCAGTACTTC.

This clone was seen only a few times. The chain carries TRBV29-1 and TRBJ2-2; TRBD2 is a possible D gene (6 bases). Germline CDR1 is SQVTM and CDR2 is ANQGSEA. The CDR3 runs 12 residues. V gave up 0 bases and J gave up 14 bases, with 13 bases separating them. As DNA, the CDR3 is TGCAGCGTTGAAGATCTCGGGGGAGGCCTGTTTTTT. This gives the protein CSVEDLGGGLFF.

This clone was counted once. The V and J genes are TRBV19 and TRBJ1-1; D gene unclear. The germline V gene encodes CDR1 LNHDA and CDR2 SQIVND (reference sequence). Trimming removed 1 base from V and 0 bases from J, with 15 bases in between. The CDR3 runs to 17 residues. The CDR3 region has the DNA TGTGCCAGTAGTATAGGGGCAGTTTTTTCCATGAACACTGAAGCTTTCTTT. Amino acid sequence: CASSIGAVFSMNTEAFF.

V gene TRBV14 combines with J gene TRBJ2-5; perhaps TRBD2 as D (7 bases). Germline lookup yields CDR1 SGHDN and CDR2 FVKESK. The CDR3 loop spans 19 amino acids. Trimming cost V 1 base and J 4 bases, with 25 bases left between them. The CDR3 DNA follows: TGTGCCAGCAGCCAAGGCTGGGCTAGCGGAGGGGGATTGGGAGAGACCCAGTACTTC. Translated, it gives CASSQGWASGGGLGETQYF.

This clone was observed a few times. The chain recombines TRBV9 with TRBJ2-3, with 8 positions matching TRBD2. CDR3 size: 14 residues. Trimming cost V 0 bases and J 4 bases; bases outside gene matches: 1. The germline gives CDR1 SGDLS, CDR2 YYNGEE. The CDR3 is CASSVEGLADTQYF. The CDR3 DNA follows: TGTGCCAGCAGCGTAGAGGGACTAGCAGATACGCAGTATTTT.

The genes are TRBV29-1 and TRBJ1-2, with 10 bases that match TRBD1. Germline CDR1 is SQVTM and CDR2 is ANQGSEA. The CDR3 covers 13 residues. V dropped 5 bases and J dropped 6; count of bases not matched to a gene: 6. The CDR3 coding sequence is TGCAGCGTTACCTCGACAGGGGGCGATGGCTACACCTTC. As protein: CSVTSTGGDGYTF.

V gene TRBV10-3 combines with J gene TRBJ1-2; TRBD1 matches at 8 bases. CDR1 and CDR2 (germline): ENHRY, SYGVKD. After removal of 4 bases from V and 5 bases from J, the junction contained 9 bases not matched to a gene. The CDR3 loop spans 15 amino acids. The CDR3 DNA sequence: TGTGCCATCAGTGCCACATACAGGGGGGATTATGGCTACACCTTC. Protein product: CAISATYRGDYGYTF.

The chain couples TRBV5-8 to TRBJ1-2, with 7 bases aligning to TRBD1. The CDR3 covers 15 residues. Trimming took 0 bases from V and 7 from J; bases not matched to a gene: 9. Per germline, CDR1 SGHTS and CDR2 YDEGEE. DNA for the CDR3: TGTGCCAGCAGCTTGGTTACAGGGGATTTGGGTGGCTACACCTTC. Protein product: CASSLVTGDLGGYTF.

The chain carries TRBV30 and TRBJ1-6, with D hard to call. Germline V gene data show CDR1 as GTSNPN and CDR2 as SVGIG (reference sequence). This CDR3 spans 13 amino acids. The ends were cut back, 1 base at V and 2 bases at J, with 3 bases in the middle. The CDR3 reads CAWSATYNSPLHF. In DNA, the CDR3 is TGTGCCTGGAGTGCCACCTATAATTCACCCCTCCACTTT. Full variable domain (outside the CDR3, taken from reference TRBV30 and TRBJ1-6): SQTIHQWPATLVQPVGSPLSLECTVEGTSNPNLYWYRQAAGRGLQLLFYSVGIGQISSEVPQNLSASRPQDRQFILSSKKLLLSDSGFYLCAWSATYNSPLHFGNGTRLTVT.

This clone appeared once. This chain links TRBV10-1 with TRBJ2-1; the D gene is possibly TRBD2 (5 bases). The CDR3 loop spans 17 amino acids. Germline V gene lookup returns CDR1 WNHNN and CDR2 SYGVQD (reference sequence). Trimming removed 4 bases from V and 3 bases from J, with 19 bases in between. CDR3 DNA sequence: TGCGCCAGCAGTGCCGTCGTTCGGGCCGGGGACTACAATGAGCAGTTCTTC. Its protein product is CASSAVVRAGDYNEQFF.